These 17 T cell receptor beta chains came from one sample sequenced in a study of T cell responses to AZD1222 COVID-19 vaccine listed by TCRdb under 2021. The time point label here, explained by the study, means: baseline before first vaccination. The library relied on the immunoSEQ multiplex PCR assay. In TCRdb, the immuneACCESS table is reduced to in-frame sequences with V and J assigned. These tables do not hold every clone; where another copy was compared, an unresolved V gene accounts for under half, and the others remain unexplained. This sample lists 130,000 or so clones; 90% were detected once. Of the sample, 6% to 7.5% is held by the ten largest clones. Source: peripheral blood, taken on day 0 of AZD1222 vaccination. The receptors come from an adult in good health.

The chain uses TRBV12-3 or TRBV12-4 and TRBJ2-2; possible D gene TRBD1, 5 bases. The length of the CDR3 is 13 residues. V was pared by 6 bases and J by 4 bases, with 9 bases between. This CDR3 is CASRLDSTGELFF. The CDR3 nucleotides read TGTGCCAGCAGGCTCGACAGCACCGGGGAGCTGTTTTTT.

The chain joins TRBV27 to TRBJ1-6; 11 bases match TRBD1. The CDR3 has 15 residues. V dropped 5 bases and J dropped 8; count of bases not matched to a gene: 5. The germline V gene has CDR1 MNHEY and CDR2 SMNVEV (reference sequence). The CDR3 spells CASSTEGQGDSPLHF. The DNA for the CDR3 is TGTGCCAGCAGTACCGAGGGACAGGGGGATTCACCCCTCCACTTT.

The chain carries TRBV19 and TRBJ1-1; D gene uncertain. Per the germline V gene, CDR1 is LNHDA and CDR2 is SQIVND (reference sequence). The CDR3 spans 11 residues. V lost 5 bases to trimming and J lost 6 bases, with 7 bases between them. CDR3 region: CASSGDPEAFF. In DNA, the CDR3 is TGTGCCAGTAGTGGTGACCCTGAAGCTTTCTTT. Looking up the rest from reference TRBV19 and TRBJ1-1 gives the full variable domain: DGGITQSPKYLFRKEGQNVTLSCEQNLNHDAMYWYRQDPGQGLRLIYYSQIVNDFQKGDIAEGYSVSREKKESFPLTVTSAQKNPTAFYLCASSGDPEAFFGQGTRLTVV.

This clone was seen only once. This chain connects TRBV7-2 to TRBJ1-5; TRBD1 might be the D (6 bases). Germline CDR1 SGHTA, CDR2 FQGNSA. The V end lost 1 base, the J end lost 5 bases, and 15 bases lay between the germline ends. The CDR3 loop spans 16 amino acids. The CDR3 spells CASSLVGGEADQPQHF. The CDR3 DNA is TGTGCCAGCAGCTTAGTAGGGGGGGAGGCAGATCAGCCCCAGCATTTT.

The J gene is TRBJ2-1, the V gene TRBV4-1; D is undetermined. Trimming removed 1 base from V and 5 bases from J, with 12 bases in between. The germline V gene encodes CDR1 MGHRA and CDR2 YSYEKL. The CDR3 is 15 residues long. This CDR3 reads CASSQVLGLNNEQFF. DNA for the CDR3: TGCGCCAGCAGCCAAGTGTTGGGGTTGAACAATGAGCAGTTCTTC.

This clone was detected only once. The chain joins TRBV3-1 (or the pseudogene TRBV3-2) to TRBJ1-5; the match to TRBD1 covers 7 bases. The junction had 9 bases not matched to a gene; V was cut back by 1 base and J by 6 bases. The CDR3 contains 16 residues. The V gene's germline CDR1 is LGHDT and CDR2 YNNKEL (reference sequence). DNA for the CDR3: TGTGCCAGCAGCCAAGTACCACAGGGGCACGGTCAGCCCCAGCATTTT. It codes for CASSQVPQGHGQPQHF.

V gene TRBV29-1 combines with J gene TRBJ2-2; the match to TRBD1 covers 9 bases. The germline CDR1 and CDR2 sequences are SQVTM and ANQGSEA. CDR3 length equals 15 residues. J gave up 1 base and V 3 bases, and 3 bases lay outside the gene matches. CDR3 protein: CSVEDRGMNTGELFF. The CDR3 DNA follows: TGCAGCGTTGAGGACAGGGGAATGAACACCGGGGAGCTGTTTTTT.

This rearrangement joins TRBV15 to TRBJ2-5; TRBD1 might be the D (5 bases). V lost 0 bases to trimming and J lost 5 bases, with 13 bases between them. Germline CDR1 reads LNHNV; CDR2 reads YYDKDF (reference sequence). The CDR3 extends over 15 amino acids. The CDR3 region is CATSRDRRVWETQYF. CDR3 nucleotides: TGTGCCACCAGCAGAGATCGCAGGGTCTGGGAGACCCAGTACTTC.

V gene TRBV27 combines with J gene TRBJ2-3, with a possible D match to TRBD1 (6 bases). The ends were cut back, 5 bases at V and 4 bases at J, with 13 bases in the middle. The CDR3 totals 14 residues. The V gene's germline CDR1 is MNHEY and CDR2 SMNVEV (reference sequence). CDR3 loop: CASSPERTADTQYF. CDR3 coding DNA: TGTGCCAGCAGTCCAGAGCGGACAGCAGATACGCAGTATTTT.

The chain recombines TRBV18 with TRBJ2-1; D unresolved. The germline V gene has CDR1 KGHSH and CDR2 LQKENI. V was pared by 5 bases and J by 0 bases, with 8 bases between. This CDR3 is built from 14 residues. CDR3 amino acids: CASSGRDSYNEQFF. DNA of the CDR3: TGTGCCAGCTCAGGTAGAGACTCCTACAATGAGCAGTTCTTC.

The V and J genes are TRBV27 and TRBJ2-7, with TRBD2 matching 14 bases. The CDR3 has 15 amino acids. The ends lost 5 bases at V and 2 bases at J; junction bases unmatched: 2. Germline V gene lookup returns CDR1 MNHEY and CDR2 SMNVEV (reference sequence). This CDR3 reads CASSLTSGGAYEQYF. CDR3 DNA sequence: TGTGCCAGCAGTCTGACTAGCGGGGGGGCCTACGAGCAGTACTTC.

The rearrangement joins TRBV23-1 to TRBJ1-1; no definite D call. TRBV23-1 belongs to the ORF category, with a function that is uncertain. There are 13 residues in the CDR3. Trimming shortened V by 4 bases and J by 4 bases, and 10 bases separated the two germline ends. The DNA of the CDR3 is TGCGCCAGCAGTCGGGGTGGGAGCACTGAAGCTTTCTTT. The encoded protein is CASSRGGSTEAFF.

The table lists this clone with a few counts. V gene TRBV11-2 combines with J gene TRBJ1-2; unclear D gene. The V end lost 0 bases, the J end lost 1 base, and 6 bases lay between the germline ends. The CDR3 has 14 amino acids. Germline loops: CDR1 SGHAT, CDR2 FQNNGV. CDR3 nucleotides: TGTGCCAGCAGCTTAGAAGGGAATAACTATGGCTACACCTTC. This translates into CASSLEGNNYGYTF.

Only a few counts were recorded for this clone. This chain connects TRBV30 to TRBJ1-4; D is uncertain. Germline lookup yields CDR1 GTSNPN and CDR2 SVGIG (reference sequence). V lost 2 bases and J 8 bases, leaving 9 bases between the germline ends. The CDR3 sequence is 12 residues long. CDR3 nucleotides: TGTGCCTGGAGTTCATTAAAAGAAAAACTGTTTTTT. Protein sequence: CAWSSLKEKLFF.

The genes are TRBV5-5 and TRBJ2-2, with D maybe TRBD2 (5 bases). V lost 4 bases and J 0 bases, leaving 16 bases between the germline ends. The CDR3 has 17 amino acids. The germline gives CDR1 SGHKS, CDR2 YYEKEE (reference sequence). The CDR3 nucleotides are TGTGCCAGCAGCGAGACCCCGGGAAAAGCGAACACCGGGGAGCTGTTTTTT. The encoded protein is CASSETPGKANTGELFF.

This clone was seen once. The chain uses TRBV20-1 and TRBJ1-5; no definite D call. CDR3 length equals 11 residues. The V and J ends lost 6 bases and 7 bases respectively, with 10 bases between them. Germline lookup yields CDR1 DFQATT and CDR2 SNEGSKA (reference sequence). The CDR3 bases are TGCAGTGCCAAGGGAAGGCAGCCCCAGCATTTT. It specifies CSAKGRQPQHF.

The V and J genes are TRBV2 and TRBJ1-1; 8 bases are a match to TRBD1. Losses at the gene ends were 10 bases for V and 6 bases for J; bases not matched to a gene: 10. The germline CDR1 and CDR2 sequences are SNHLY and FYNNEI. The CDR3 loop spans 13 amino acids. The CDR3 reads CATEGQVEAEAFF. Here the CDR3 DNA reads TGTGCCACCGAGGGACAGGTGGAGGCTGAAGCTTTCTTT. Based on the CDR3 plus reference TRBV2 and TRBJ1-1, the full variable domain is EPEVTQTPSHQVTQMGQEVILRCVPISNHLYFYWYRQILGQKVEFLVSFYNNEISEKSEIFDDQFSVERPDGSNFTLKIRSTKLEDSAMYFCATEGQVEAEAFFGQGTRLTVV.